This TCR beta chain was captured in a study of regulatory T cells in long-lasting Graves disease. Findings and caveats of the study: TRBV28, TRBJ1-2 and TRBJ2-5 were segments that persistent disease favored.

In building TCR beta libraries, iRepertoire HTBI primers were used together with Arm-PCR of CDR3 regions. TCRdb redid the calling of the multiplex PCR reads with MiXCR, one entry per CDR3 protein. The table lists 200,000 to 250,000 distinct CDR3 sequences, around 20% of them singletons. The CDR3 sequence is 13 residues long. Trimming removed 1 base at V and 4 bases at J, with 5 bases between. From germline, CDR1 is SGHTA and CDR2 FQGNSA. The time point was: newly diagnosed GD, antithyroid drugs for less than 3 months. PBMCs were the source of the RNA used for TCR sequencing. This clonotype was recorded at least ten times. What it binds is not known.

The J gene is TRBJ2-4, the V gene TRBV7-2; D possibly corresponds to TRBD1 (5 bases). The clonotype was recovered from a female donor with Graves disease. Material: peripheral blood mononuclear cells (PBMCs), obtained at new diagnosis, from a patient treated with antithyroid drugs. CDR3 sequence (DNA): TGTGCCAGCAGCTTAGAGGGGAAAAACATTCAGTACTTC. As protein: CASSLEGKNIQYF.